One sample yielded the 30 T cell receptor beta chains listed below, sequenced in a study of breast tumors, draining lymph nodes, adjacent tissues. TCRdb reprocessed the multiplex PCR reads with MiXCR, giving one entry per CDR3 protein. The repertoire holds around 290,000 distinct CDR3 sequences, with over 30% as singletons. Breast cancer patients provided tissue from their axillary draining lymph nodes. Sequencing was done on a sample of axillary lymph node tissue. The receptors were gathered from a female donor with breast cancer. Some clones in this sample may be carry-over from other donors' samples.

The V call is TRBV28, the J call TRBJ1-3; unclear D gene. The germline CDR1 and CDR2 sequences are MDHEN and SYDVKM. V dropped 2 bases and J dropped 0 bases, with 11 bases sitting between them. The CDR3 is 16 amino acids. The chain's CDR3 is CASSLGGTNSGNTIYF. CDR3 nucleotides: TGTGCCAGCAGTTTAGGAGGCACCAACTCTGGAAACACCATATATTTT.

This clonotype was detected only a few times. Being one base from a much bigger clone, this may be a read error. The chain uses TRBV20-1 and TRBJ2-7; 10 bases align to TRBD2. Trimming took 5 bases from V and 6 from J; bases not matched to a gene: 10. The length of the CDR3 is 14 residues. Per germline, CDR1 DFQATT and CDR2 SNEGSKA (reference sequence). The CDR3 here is CSACSGRLCSEQYF. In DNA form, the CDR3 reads TGCAGTGCTTGTAGCGGGAGGCTCTGCTCCGAGCAGTACTTC.

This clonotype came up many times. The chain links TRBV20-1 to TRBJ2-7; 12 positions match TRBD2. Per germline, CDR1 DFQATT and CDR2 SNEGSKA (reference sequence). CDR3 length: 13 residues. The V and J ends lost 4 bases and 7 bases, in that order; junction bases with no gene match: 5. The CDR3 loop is CSATRLAGVEQYF. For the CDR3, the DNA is TGCAGTGCTACCCGACTAGCGGGAGTTGAGCAGTACTTC.

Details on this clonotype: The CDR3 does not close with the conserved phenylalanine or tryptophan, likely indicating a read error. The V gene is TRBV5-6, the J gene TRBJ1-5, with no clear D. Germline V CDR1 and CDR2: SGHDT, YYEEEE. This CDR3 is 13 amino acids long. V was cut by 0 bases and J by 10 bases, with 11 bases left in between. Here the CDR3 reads CASSLDPPLPQHL. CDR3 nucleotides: TGTGCCAGCAGCTTGGACCCTCCCCTTCCCCAGCATCTT.

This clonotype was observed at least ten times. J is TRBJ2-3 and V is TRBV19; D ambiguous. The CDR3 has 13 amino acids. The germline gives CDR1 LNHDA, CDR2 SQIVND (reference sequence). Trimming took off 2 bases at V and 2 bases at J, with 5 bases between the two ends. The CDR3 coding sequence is TGTGCCAGTAGTATAACCTTCACAGATACGCAGTATTTT. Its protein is CASSITFTDTQYF.

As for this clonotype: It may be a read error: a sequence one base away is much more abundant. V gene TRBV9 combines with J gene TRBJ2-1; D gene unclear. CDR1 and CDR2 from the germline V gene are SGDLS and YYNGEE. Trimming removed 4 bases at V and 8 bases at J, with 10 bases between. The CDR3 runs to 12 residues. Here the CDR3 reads CASSQYGDEQFF. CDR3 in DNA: TGTGCCAGCAGCCAATACGGTGATGAGCAGTTCTTC.

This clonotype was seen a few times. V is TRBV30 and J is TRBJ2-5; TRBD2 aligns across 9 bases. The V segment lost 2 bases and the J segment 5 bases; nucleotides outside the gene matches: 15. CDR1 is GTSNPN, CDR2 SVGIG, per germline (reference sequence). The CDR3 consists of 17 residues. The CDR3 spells CAWSFPGGGRARETQYF. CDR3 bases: TGTGCCTGGAGTTTCCCCGGGGGCGGGAGGGCCAGGGAGACCCAGTACTTC. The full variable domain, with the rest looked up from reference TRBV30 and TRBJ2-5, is SQTIHQWPATLVQPVGSPLSLECTVEGTSNPNLYWYRQAAGRGLQLLFYSVGIGQISSEVPQNLSASRPQDRQFILSSKKLLLSDSGFYLCAWSFPGGGRARETQYFGPGTRLLVL.

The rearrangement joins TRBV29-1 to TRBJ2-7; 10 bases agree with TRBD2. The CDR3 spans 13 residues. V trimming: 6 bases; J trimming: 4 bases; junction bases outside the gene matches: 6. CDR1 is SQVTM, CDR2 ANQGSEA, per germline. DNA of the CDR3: TGCAGCGTCGCTAGCGGGAGTATGTACGAGCAGTACTTC. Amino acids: CSVASGSMYEQYF.

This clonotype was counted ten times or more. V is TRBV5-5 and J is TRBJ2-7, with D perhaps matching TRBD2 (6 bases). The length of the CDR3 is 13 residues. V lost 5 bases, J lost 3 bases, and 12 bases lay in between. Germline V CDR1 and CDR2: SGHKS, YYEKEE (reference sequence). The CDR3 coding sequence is TGTGCCAGCAGTCCATTAGCGGTCTACGAGCAGTACTTC. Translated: CASSPLAVYEQYF.

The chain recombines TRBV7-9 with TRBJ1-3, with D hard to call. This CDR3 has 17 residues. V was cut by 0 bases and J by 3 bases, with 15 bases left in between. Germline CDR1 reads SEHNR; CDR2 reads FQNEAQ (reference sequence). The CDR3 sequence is CASSLAEGLAYGNTIYF. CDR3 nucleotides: TGTGCCAGCAGCTTAGCGGAGGGTTTAGCCTATGGAAACACCATATATTTT.

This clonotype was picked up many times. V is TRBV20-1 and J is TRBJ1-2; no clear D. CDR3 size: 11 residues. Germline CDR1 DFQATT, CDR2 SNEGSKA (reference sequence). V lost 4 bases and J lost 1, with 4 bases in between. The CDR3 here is CSAMDNYGYTF. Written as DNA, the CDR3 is TGCAGTGCTATGGATAACTATGGCTACACCTTC.

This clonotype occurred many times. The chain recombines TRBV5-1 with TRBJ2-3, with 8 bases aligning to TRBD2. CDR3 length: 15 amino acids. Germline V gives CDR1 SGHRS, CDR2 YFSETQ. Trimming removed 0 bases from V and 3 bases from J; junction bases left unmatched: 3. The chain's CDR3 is CASSLVGLGTDTQYF. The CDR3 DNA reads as TGCGCCAGCAGCTTGGTGGGACTAGGGACAGATACGCAGTATTTT.

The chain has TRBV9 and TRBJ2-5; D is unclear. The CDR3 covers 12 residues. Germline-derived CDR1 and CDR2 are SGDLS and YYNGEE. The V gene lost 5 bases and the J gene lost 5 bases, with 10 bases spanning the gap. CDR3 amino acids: CASRVPAETQYF. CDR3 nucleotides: TGTGCCAGCAGAGTCCCCGCTGAGACCCAGTACTTC. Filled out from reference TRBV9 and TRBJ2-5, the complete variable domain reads DSGVTQTPKHLITATGQRVTLRCSPRSGDLSVYWYQQSLDQGLQFLIQYYNGEERAKGNILERFSAQQFPDLHSELNLSSLELGDSALYFCASRVPAETQYFGPGTRLLVL.

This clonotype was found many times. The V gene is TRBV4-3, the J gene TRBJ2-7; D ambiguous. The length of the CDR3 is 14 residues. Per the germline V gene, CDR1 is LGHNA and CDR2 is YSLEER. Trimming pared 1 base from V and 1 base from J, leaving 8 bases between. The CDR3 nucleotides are TGCGCCAGCAGCCAAGGGTCAAAGTCCTACGAGCAGTACTTC. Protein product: CASSQGSKSYEQYF.

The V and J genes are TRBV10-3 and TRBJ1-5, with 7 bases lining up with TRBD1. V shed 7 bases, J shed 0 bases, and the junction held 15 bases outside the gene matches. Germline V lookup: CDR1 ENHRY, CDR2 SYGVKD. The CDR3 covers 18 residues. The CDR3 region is CAINIDRASAYSNQPQHF. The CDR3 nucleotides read TGTGCCATCAATATTGACAGGGCCAGCGCATATAGCAATCAGCCCCAGCATTTT.

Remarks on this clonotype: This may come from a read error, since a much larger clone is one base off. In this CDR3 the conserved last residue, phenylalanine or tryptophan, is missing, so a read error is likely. CDR3 region: CASRGSGTGSSETQYS. The CDR3 DNA sequence: TGTGCCAGTAGGGGGTCCGGGACAGGGTCTTCAGAGACCCAGTACTCC. The chain joins TRBV19 to TRBJ2-5, with 9 positions matching TRBD1. CDR3 length: 16 amino acids. Germline trimming cut 6 bases from V and 4 bases from J; bases unmatched to any gene: 12. The V gene's germline CDR1 is LNHDA and CDR2 SQIVND (reference sequence).

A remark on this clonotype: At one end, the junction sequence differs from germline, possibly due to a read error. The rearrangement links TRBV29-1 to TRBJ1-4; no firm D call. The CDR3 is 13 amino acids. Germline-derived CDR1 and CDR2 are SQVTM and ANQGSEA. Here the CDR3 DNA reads TGCAGCGCCTCCCGTGGAGCTAATGAAAAACTGGTTTTT. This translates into CSASRGANEKLVF.

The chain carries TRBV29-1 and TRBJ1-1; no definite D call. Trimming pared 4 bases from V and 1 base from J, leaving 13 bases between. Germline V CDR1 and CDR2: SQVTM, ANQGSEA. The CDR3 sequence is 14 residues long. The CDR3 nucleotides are TGCAGCGTTGCCTTCTGGACGGCGAACACTGAAGCTTTCTTT. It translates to CSVAFWTANTEAFF.

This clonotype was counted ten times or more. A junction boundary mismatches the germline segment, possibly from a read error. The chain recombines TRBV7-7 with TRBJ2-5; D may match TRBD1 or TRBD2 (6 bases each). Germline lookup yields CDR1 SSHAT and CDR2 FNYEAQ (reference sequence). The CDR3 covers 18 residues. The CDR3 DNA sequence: TGTGCTAGCAGCTCACACATGGTAGGGGGGCACATCCAAGAGACCCAGTACTTC. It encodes CASSSHMVGGHIQETQYF.

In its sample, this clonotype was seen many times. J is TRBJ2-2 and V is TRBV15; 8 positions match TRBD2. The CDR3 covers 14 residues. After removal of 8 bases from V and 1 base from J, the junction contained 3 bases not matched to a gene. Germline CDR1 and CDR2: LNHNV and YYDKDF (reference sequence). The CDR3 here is CATQAGENTGELFF. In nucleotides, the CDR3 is TGTGCCACCCAAGCGGGAGAGAACACCGGGGAGCTGTTTTTT.

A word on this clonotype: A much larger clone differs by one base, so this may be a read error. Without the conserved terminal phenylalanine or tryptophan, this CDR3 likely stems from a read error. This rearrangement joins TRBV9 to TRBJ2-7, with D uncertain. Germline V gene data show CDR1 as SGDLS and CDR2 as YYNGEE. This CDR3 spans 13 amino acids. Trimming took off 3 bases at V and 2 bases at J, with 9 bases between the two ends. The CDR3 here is CASSASPTYEQYS. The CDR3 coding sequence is TGTGCCAGCAGCGCATCCCCTACCTACGAGCAGTACTCC.

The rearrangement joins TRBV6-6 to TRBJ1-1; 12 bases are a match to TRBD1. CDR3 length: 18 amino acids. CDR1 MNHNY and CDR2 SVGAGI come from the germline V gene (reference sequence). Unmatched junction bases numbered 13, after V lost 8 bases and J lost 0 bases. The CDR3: CASRPFSGTGGLNTEAFF. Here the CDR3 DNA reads TGTGCCAGCCGACCCTTCTCCGGGACAGGGGGCCTGAACACTGAAGCTTTCTTT.

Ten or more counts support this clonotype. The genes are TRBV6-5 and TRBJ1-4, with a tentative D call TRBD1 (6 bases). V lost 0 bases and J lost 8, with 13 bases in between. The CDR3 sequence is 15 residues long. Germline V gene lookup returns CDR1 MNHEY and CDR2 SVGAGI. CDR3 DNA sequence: TGTGCCAGCAGTTACTCGGGACAAGGAGGGGAAAAACTGTTTTTT. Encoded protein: CASSYSGQGGEKLFF.

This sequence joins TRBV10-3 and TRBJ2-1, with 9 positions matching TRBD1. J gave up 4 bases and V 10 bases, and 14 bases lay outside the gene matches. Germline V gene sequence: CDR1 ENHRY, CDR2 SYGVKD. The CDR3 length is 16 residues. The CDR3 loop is CASSPRQGGVYNEQFF. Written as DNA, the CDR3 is TGTGCCAGCTCACCGCGACAGGGGGGGGTTTACAATGAGCAGTTCTTC.

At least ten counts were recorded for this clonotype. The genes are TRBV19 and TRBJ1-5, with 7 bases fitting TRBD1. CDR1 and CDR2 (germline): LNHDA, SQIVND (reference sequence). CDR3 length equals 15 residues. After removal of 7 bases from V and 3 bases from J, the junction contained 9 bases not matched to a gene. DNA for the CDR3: TGTGCCAGTAACAGGCGGGACAGCTACAATCAGCCCCAGCATTTT. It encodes CASNRRDSYNQPQHF.

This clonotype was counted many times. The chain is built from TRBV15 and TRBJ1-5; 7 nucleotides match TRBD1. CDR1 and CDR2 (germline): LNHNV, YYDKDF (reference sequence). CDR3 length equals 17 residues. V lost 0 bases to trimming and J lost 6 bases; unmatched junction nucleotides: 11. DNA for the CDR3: TGTGCCACCAGCAGAGATGAGCGGGCAGGGGGTTTTCAGCCCCAGCATTTT. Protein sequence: CATSRDERAGGFQPQHF. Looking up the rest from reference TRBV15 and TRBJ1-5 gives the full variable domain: DAMVIQNPRYQVTQFGKPVTLSCSQTLNHNVMYWYQQKSSQAPKLLFHYYDKDFNNEADTPDNFQSRRPNTSFCFLDIRSPGLGDTAMYLCATSRDERAGGFQPQHFGDGTRLSIL.

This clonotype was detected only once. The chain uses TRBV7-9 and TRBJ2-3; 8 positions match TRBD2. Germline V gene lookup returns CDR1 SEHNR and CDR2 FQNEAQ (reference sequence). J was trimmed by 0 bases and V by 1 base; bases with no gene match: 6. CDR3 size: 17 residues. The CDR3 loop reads CASSLGSGDLSTDTQYF. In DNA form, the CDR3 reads TGTGCCAGCAGCTTAGGTAGCGGGGACCTTAGCACAGATACGCAGTATTTT.

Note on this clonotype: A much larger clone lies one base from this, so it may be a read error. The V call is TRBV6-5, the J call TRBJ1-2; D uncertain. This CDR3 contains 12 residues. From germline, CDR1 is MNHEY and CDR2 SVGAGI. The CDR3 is CASRRPEGGYAF. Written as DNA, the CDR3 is TGTGCCAGCAGACGGCCGGAGGGTGGCTACGCCTTC.

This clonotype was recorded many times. The chain's CDR3 is CATSIGGNTIYF. CDR3 DNA: TGTGCCACCAGCATCGGTGGAAACACCATATATTTT. This chain joins TRBV15 and TRBJ1-3; D is uncertain. This CDR3 has 12 residues. V lost 4 bases to trimming and J lost 3 bases, with 4 bases between them. Germline CDR1 and CDR2: LNHNV and YYDKDF (reference sequence).

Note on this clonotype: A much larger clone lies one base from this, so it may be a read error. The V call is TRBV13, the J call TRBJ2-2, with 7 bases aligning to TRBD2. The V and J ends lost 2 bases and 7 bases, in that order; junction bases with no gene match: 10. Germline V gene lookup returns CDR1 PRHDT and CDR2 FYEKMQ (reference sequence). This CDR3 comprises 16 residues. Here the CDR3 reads CASSLRLAGANGELFF. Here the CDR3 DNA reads TGTGCCAGCAGCTTACGCCTTGCGGGAGCAAACGGGGAGCTGTTTTTT.